This T cell receptor beta chain originates from a study of Ad26.COV2.S vaccination and SARS-CoV-2 variants. Study at large: The donor was enrolled in the Ad26.COV2.S arm of the COV1001 trial.

Stated treatment: 19 received Ad26.COV2.S at low or high dose, single or two shots; 5 received placebo; per-sample allocation not given. Repertoires come from day 63 after the first vaccine or placebo injection. Here immunoSEQ multiplex PCR was the method, and the copy in TCRdb shows in-frame clones only, minus some. Of around 320,000 clones in the sample, just under 85% were seen once. This clone occurred once. The CDR3 sequence is 14 residues long. V lost 0 bases to trimming and J lost 5 bases; unmatched junction nucleotides: 4. CDR1 SGHNT and CDR2 YYREEE come from the germline V gene (reference sequence).

This sequence was found in a person aged 18-60 years who received the Ad26.COV2.S COVID-19 vaccine or a placebo. Here the sequenced sample was peripheral blood, taken in a trial of Ad26.COV2.S vaccine versus placebo. V and J are TRBV5-4 and TRBJ2-5; 7 bases align to TRBD1. For the CDR3, the DNA is TGTGCCAGCAGCTTGGGACAGGGAGCGGAGACCCAGTACTTC. It encodes CASSLGQGAETQYF.